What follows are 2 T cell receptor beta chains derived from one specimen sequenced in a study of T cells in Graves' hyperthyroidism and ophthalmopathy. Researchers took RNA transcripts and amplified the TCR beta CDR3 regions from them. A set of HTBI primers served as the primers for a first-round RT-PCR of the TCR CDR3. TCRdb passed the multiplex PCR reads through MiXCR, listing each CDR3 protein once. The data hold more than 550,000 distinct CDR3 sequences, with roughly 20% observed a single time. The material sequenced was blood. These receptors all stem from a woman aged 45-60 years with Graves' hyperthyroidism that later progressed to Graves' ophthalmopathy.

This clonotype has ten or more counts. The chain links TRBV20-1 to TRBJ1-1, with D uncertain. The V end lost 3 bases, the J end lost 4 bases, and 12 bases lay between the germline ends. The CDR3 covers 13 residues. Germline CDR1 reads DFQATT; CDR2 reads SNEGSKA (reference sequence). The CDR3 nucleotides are TGCAGTGCTAGTCCGGGGTGGAGCACTGAAGCTTTCTTT. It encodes CSASPGWSTEAFF.

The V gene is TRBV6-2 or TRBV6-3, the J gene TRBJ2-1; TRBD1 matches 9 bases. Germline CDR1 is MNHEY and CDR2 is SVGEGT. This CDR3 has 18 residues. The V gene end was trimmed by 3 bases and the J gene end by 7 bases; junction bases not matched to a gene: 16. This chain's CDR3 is CASSYFGGFRDRANEQFF. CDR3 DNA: TGTGCCAGCAGTTATTTTGGGGGATTTCGGGACAGGGCTAATGAGCAGTTCTTC.